The entry below describes one TCR beta chain. The data were obtained in a study of cytomegalovirus exposure and HLA in healthy donors. V trimming: 6 bases; J trimming: 5 bases; junction bases outside the gene matches: 8. The CDR3 extends over 16 amino acids. Germline V gene lookup returns CDR1 SNHLY and CDR2 FYNNEI. Amplification used 60 Vbeta primers and 13 Jbeta primers. Libraries were prepared by immunoSEQ multiplex PCR; TCRdb keeps only in-frame clonotypes and omits some of them. The sample holds some 86,000 clones, roughly 77% seen once. Sample: PBMCs. This TCR derives from a woman between 40 and 55 years old in good health and CMV-seropositive. The chain joins TRBV2 to TRBJ1-4, with TRBD1 matching 11 bases. Here the CDR3 DNA reads TGTGCCAGCAGACTCCGGGACAGGGGGAGAAATGAAAAACTGTTTTTT. Translation gives CASRLRDRGRNEKLFF.